The 6 T cell receptor beta chains given below trace back to one sample, sequenced in a study of blood T cell repertoires in COVID-19. Using immunoSEQ multiplex PCR, the repertoire was profiled, and TCRdb retains in-frame clones only, with some absent. This table has about 170,000 clones, less than 80% appearing once. Source material: PBMCs or T cells enriched from blood (not recorded which). The receptors here all came from a woman in her 70s in a cohort exposed to, infected with or recovered from COVID-19 (not recorded which).

The J gene is TRBJ1-6, the V gene TRBV25-1; TRBD1 matches at 7 bases. This CDR3 comprises 15 residues. V lost 0 bases and J lost 7; bases outside the gene matches: 3. The germline gives CDR1 MGHDK, CDR2 SYGVNS. The DNA for the CDR3 is TGTGCCAGCAGTGAATACGGGACAGACAATTCACCCCTCCACTTT. Translation: CASSEYGTDNSPLHF.

The gene calls are TRBV28 and TRBJ2-1, with 7 nucleotides matching TRBD2. Germline loops: CDR1 MDHEN, CDR2 SYDVKM. Unmatched junction bases numbered 3, after V lost 7 bases and J lost 3 bases. This CDR3 is built from 13 residues. The DNA of the CDR3 is TGTGCCAGCAAGGGACTAAACTACAATGAGCAGTTCTTC. Translation: CASKGLNYNEQFF.

The CDR3 protein is CASSRQQETQYF. CDR3 in DNA: TGTGCCAGCAGCCGACAGCAAGAGACCCAGTACTTC. The chain combines TRBV3-1 (or the pseudogene TRBV3-2) with TRBJ2-5; TRBD1 is a possible D gene (5 bases). The V end lost 4 bases, the J end lost 2 bases, and 5 bases lay between the germline ends. CDR1 is LGHDT and CDR2 is YNNKEL in the germline V gene (reference sequence). The CDR3 consists of 12 residues.

This chain uses TRBV28 with TRBJ2-7; 9 bases are a match to TRBD2. The CDR3 sequence is 15 residues long. Germline V gene lookup returns CDR1 MDHEN and CDR2 SYDVKM. The ends lost 1 base at V and 2 bases at J; junction bases unmatched: 3. This CDR3 is CASSLYVAGAYEQYF. The CDR3 DNA follows: TGTGCCAGCAGTTTATACGTAGCGGGAGCCTACGAGCAGTACTTC.

The chain employs TRBV10-3 and TRBJ2-7; D might be TRBD2 (6 bases). The V gene lost 10 bases and the J gene lost 5 bases, with 18 bases spanning the gap. The CDR3 extends over 13 amino acids. From germline, CDR1 is ENHRY and CDR2 SYGVKD. CDR3 region: CASHGSLGDEQYF. The CDR3 DNA follows: TGTGCCAGCCACGGGAGTCTGGGAGACGAGCAGTACTTC.

The V gene is TRBV5-6, the J gene TRBJ2-7; possible D gene TRBD2, 6 bases. The CDR3 length is 18 residues. Germline-derived CDR1 and CDR2 are SGHDT and YYEEEE. The V end was cut by 2 bases, the J end by 3 bases, with 24 bases between. CDR3 in DNA: TGTGCCAGCAGCTTACGGGACTTGCTCACTAGCCGTAACTACGAGCAGTACTTC. This codes for CASSLRDLLTSRNYEQYF.